This T cell receptor beta chain was sequenced during a study of T cell responses to AZD1222 COVID-19 vaccine. With regard to this clone: Antigen unknown.

Study-wide results and limits: In the spike-specific TCR repertoire, nearly half reportedly target unmutated variant regions.

Per the germline V gene, CDR1 is SGHNT and CDR2 is YYREEE (reference sequence). The V end was cut by 4 bases, the J end by 3 bases, with 15 bases between. CDR3 length: 15 residues. Assay used: immunoSEQ multiplex PCR; TCRdb lists only in-frame clones, some missing. The sample records roughly 170,000 clones, 88% being singletons. Here the sequenced sample was peripheral blood, taken on day 0 of AZD1222 vaccination. The clonotype was recovered from an adult in good health. The rearrangement uses TRBV5-4 and TRBJ2-3; D possibly corresponds to TRBD1 (6 bases). CDR3 nucleotide sequence: TGTGCCAGCAGCCCGGACAGCCTCAGTACAGATACGCAGTATTTT. Protein sequence: CASSPDSLSTDTQYF.